This passage covers 29 T cell receptor beta chains from one sample sequenced in a study of vaccination and CD4 T cells after COVID-19. No antigen has been identified for these receptors. The Oncomine TCR Beta short-read assay was what sequenced the DNA obtained from cultured CD4+ T cells. In TCRdb, the PCR reads were re-called with MiXCR into one record per CDR3 protein. This sample has around 8,400 distinct CDR3 sequences; around 61% occur once, and the top ten carry roughly 35%. Specified treatment: roughly 10-day PBMC culture with coronavirus spike peptide pools or control peptides (ViraFEST assay). The source material was CD4+ T cells from blood, cultured in vitro. Every receptor here comes from a human donor who had recovered from COVID-19.

The chain links TRBV7-2 to TRBJ2-7, with TRBD1 matching 7 bases. The CDR3 extends over 14 amino acids. Per germline, CDR1 SGHTA and CDR2 FQGNSA. The V segment lost 5 bases and the J segment 2 bases; nucleotides outside the gene matches: 6. For the CDR3, the DNA is TGTGCCAGCAGCCTCCGACAGGGACCCTACGAGCAGTACTTC. Amino acid sequence: CASSLRQGPYEQYF.

The chain combines TRBV6-1 with TRBJ1-4; possible D gene TRBD1, 5 bases. Germline-derived CDR1 and CDR2 are MNHNS and SASEGT. Deletions cut 0 bases from V and 0 bases from J, with 8 bases between. This CDR3 is built from 16 residues. CDR3: CASSEAPRATNEKLFF. CDR3 sequence (DNA): TGTGCCAGCAGTGAAGCCCCCAGGGCAACTAATGAAAAACTGTTTTTT.

Of note for this clonotype: Its ends do not fully match the called genes, so a read error is possible. The V call is TRBV7-7, the J call TRBJ2-5; weak D call: TRBD2 (5 bases). The length of the CDR3 is 16 residues. CDR1 is SSHAT, CDR2 FNYEAQ, per germline (reference sequence). Here the CDR3 DNA reads TGTGCTAGCAGCTTGTCCAAAACTAGTTTCGGGGAGACCCAGTACTTC. This sequence encodes CASSLSKTSFGETQYF.

The V and J genes are TRBV19 and TRBJ2-7, with 7 positions matching TRBD1. The CDR3 contains 15 residues. V gave up 4 bases and J gave up 3 bases; unmatched junction bases: 9. Germline V CDR1 and CDR2: LNHDA, SQIVND (reference sequence). The CDR3 here is CASSSPGQPFYEQYF. In DNA, the CDR3 is TGTGCCAGTAGTAGTCCGGGACAGCCATTCTACGAGCAGTACTTC.

The chain couples TRBV6-2 or TRBV6-3 to TRBJ1-5, with D tentatively TRBD1 (5 bases). Germline CDR1 MNHEY, CDR2 SVGEGT. The CDR3 is 14 amino acids. Trimming removed 6 bases at V and 9 bases at J, with 18 bases between. CDR3 loop: CASSPGISILPQHF. The CDR3 bases are TGTGCCAGCAGCCCAGGGATCTCGATTCTGCCCCAGCATTTT.

The chain couples TRBV20-1 to TRBJ2-1, with TRBD2 matching 10 bases. Germline V lookup: CDR1 DFQATT, CDR2 SNEGSKA (reference sequence). The CDR3 spans 18 residues. V shed 0 bases and J 1 base; nucleotides not matched to a gene: 9. Here the CDR3 DNA reads TGCAGTGCTAGAGATCCAAGCGGGGGGGCAAGGTCCTACAATGAGCAGTTCTTC. Protein product: CSARDPSGGARSYNEQFF.

The J gene is TRBJ1-2, the V gene TRBV7-9; D gene uncertain. V lost 5 bases and J 5 bases, leaving 24 bases between the germline ends. Germline-derived CDR1 and CDR2 are SEHNR and FQNEAQ (reference sequence). The CDR3 has 17 residues. The CDR3 here is CASSPGGSAGGKYGYTF. The CDR3 coding sequence is TGTGCCAGCAGCCCCGGAGGGAGTGCGGGCGGAAAATATGGCTACACCTTC.

The V call is TRBV10-3, the J call TRBJ2-5; D is perhaps TRBD1 (5 bases). This CDR3 region has 14 residues. Germline CDR1 reads ENHRY; CDR2 reads SYGVKD. The V end lost 8 bases, the J end lost 3 bases, and 16 bases lay between the germline ends. CDR3 in amino acids: CAISQGLGEETQYF. In nucleotides, the CDR3 is TGTGCCATCTCCCAGGGCCTTGGGGAAGAGACCCAGTACTTC.

The chain has TRBV19 and TRBJ2-3, with 9 bases identical to TRBD2. Unmatched junction bases numbered 7, after V lost 7 bases and J lost 2 bases. From germline, CDR1 is LNHDA and CDR2 SQIVND (reference sequence). This CDR3 has 15 amino acids. The CDR3 sequence: CASTKRGELTDTQYF. The CDR3 DNA is TGTGCCAGTACTAAGCGGGGGGAGCTCACAGATACGCAGTATTTT.

This clonotype was seen only a few times. This chain links TRBV20-1 with TRBJ1-1; no firm D call. Germline CDR1 reads DFQATT; CDR2 reads SNEGSKA (reference sequence). V lost 3 bases to trimming and J lost 1 base, with 6 bases between them. CDR3 length: 12 amino acids. The CDR3 here is CSARTTNTEAFF. The CDR3, as DNA: TGCAGTGCTAGGACAACGAACACTGAAGCTTTCTTT.

The genes are TRBV28 and TRBJ1-6; D possibly corresponds to TRBD1 (5 bases). The CDR3 runs to 12 residues. CDR1 and CDR2 (germline): MDHEN, SYDVKM. The ends were cut back, 8 bases at V and 7 bases at J, with 9 bases in the middle. CDR3 loop: CASAEGNSPLHF. The CDR3 nucleotides read TGTGCCAGCGCTGAGGGGAATTCACCCCTCCACTTT.

The rearrangement links TRBV11-2 to TRBJ1-1; D is unclear. Trimming stripped 1 base from V and 4 bases from J, with 7 bases between. This CDR3 is 13 amino acids long. Germline-derived CDR1 and CDR2 are SGHAT and FQNNGV. CDR3 in amino acids: CASSLALGTEAFF. Here the CDR3 DNA reads TGTGCCAGCAGCTTAGCTCTGGGCACTGAAGCTTTCTTT. The variable domain in full, with the rest retrieved from reference TRBV11-2 and TRBJ1-1, is EAGVAQSPRYKIIEKRQSVAFWCNPISGHATLYWYQQILGQGPKLLIQFQNNGVVDDSQLPKDRFSAERLKGVDSTLKIQPAKLEDSAVYLCASSLALGTEAFFGQGTRLTVV.

About this clonotype: An end of the junction differs from the germline gene, which may be a read error. The chain has TRBV7-2 and TRBJ1-2, with a tentative D call TRBD1 (6 bases). The CDR3 totals 16 residues. The germline gives CDR1 SGHTA, CDR2 FQGNSA. The CDR3 coding sequence is TGTGCCAACAGCTCACACCAGGGGTCCGCTAACTATGGCTACACCTTC. Its protein is CANSSHQGSANYGYTF.

This clonotype was found once. The rearrangement links TRBV5-1 to TRBJ2-1; 7 nucleotides match TRBD1. The J segment lost 5 bases and the V segment lost 2 bases, leaving 7 bases of the junction unmatched. This CDR3 has 15 residues. From germline, CDR1 is SGHRS and CDR2 YFSETQ. The CDR3 region is CASSFTGDGDNEQFF. CDR3 coding DNA: TGCGCCAGCAGCTTCACAGGGGACGGAGACAATGAGCAGTTCTTC.

This rearrangement joins TRBV20-1 to TRBJ1-1; no clear D. The germline gives CDR1 DFQATT, CDR2 SNEGSKA (reference sequence). The CDR3 consists of 13 residues. V was cut by 5 bases and J by 1 base, with 11 bases left in between. The CDR3 nucleotides read TGCAGTGCTTTTGATTACTCGAACACTGAAGCTTTCTTT. It translates to CSAFDYSNTEAFF.

The V gene is TRBV4-3, the J gene TRBJ2-5; 10 nucleotides match TRBD2. Trimming cost V 4 bases and J 1 base; bases outside gene matches: 3. Germline V gene lookup returns CDR1 LGHNA and CDR2 YSLEER. The CDR3 has 15 amino acids. For the CDR3, the DNA is TGCGCCAGCAGCCTCATAGCGGGGGGCCAAGAGACCCAGTACTTC. Amino acids: CASSLIAGGQETQYF.

The V and J genes are TRBV7-2 and TRBJ2-2, with a possible D match to TRBD2 (6 bases). The germline gives CDR1 SGHTA, CDR2 FQGNSA. V was clipped by 0 bases and J by 0 bases, with 11 bases between them. This CDR3 is 17 amino acids long. CDR3 DNA sequence: TGTGCCAGCAGCTTAGCTGGGCTAGCGCCGAACACCGGGGAGCTGTTTTTT. Translation gives CASSLAGLAPNTGELFF.

The V gene is TRBV20-1, the J gene TRBJ2-7; TRBD2 agrees at 12 bases. The trim removed 6 bases at V and 0 bases at J, leaving 6 bases unmatched. The germline V gene encodes CDR1 DFQATT and CDR2 SNEGSKA (reference sequence). The CDR3 covers 15 residues. The CDR3 here is CSANPTSGSSYEQYF. DNA of the CDR3: TGCAGTGCCAACCCGACTAGCGGGAGCTCCTACGAGCAGTACTTC.

Only a few counts were recorded for this clonotype. The chain couples TRBV6-1 to TRBJ2-5; 8 positions agree with TRBD1. The CDR3 has 12 amino acids. The ends lost 6 bases at V and 5 bases at J; junction bases unmatched: 2. Germline V gene data show CDR1 as MNHNS and CDR2 as SASEGT. The CDR3 region is CASRDRVETQYF. The CDR3 coding sequence is TGTGCCAGCAGGGACAGGGTCGAGACCCAGTACTTC.

This clonotype was counted only a few times. The chain carries TRBV5-1 and TRBJ1-5; possibly TRBD1 for D (5 bases). Germline V gives CDR1 SGHRS, CDR2 YFSETQ. The V gene lost 0 bases and the J gene lost 11 bases, with 12 bases spanning the gap. The CDR3 covers 13 residues. The CDR3: CASSLAGGEAQHF. CDR3 sequence (DNA): TGCGCCAGCAGCTTGGCCGGGGGGGAGGCCCAGCATTTT.

V usage is TRBV11-3 and J usage is TRBJ2-5; TRBD1 aligns across 7 bases. Germline V CDR1 and CDR2: SGHNT, YENEEA. CDR3 size: 14 residues. With 5 bases clipped from V and 5 bases from J, the junction kept 8 bases outside the gene matches. CDR3 coding DNA: TGTGCCAGCAGCCCCGGGACAGCAGCGGAGACCCAGTACTTC. It is translated as CASSPGTAAETQYF.

The gene calls are TRBV7-6 and TRBJ2-7; 8 bases map to TRBD2. The CDR3 consists of 14 residues. J was trimmed by 3 bases and V by 5 bases; bases with no gene match: 6. Germline CDR1 SGHVS, CDR2 FNYEAQ. The CDR3 DNA sequence: TGTGCCAGCAGCCTCGTAGGGACTAGCTACGAGCAGTACTTC. It specifies CASSLVGTSYEQYF.

This rearrangement joins TRBV7-2 to TRBJ2-7; D possibly corresponds to TRBD2 (5 bases). V gave up 5 bases and J gave up 2 bases, with 16 bases separating them. The germline gives CDR1 SGHTA, CDR2 FQGNSA. This CDR3 has 15 amino acids. CDR3: CASSVWIAPTYEQYF. The CDR3 DNA follows: TGTGCCAGCAGCGTGTGGATAGCGCCCACCTACGAGCAGTACTTC.

CDR3 nucleotides: TGTGCCAGCAGTAGTAGGGACTCCTATAATTCACCCCTCCACTTT. Translated, it gives CASSSRDSYNSPLHF. This chain joins TRBV27 and TRBJ1-6; D unclear. This CDR3 is built from 15 residues. The germline V gene encodes CDR1 MNHEY and CDR2 SMNVEV (reference sequence). V lost 5 bases and J lost 0, with 8 bases in between.

The chain couples TRBV21-1 to TRBJ2-3; the listed D gene, TRBD1, was not tested against the DNA. TRBV21-1 is a known pseudogene. The CDR3 covers 17 residues. The DNA for the CDR3 is TGTGCCAGCAGCAACCCGGAGACAGGAGGATTCACAGATACGCAGTATTTT. It codes for CASSNPETGGFTDTQYF.

This sequence joins TRBV6-1 and TRBJ2-1, with no clear D. There are 12 residues in the CDR3. The V gene lost 5 bases and the J gene lost 8 bases, with 10 bases spanning the gap. Germline lookup yields CDR1 MNHNS and CDR2 SASEGT. The CDR3 region has the DNA TGTGCCAGCAGTCTAACAGTGGATGAGCAGTTCTTC. Encoded protein: CASSLTVDEQFF.

The chain couples TRBV30 to TRBJ1-5; D is uncertain. The CDR3 is 13 amino acids. Germline CDR1 reads GTSNPN; CDR2 reads SVGIG (reference sequence). V dropped 5 bases and J dropped 3 bases, with 11 bases sitting between them. In nucleotides, the CDR3 is TGTGCCTGGGGCGGATGGGACAATCAGCCCCAGCATTTT. Translation gives CAWGGWDNQPQHF.

The chain is built from TRBV18 and TRBJ2-7; D remains ambiguous. The CDR3 runs 14 residues. The V gene lost 5 bases and the J gene lost 1 base, with 12 bases spanning the gap. CDR1 and CDR2 (germline): KGHSH, LQKENI. The CDR3 nucleotides read TGTGCCAGCTCAAGCGAAGGACGGTCCTACGAGCAGTACTTC. It encodes CASSSEGRSYEQYF.

The chain joins TRBV11-3 to TRBJ1-1; D is ambiguous. CDR3 length: 14 amino acids. CDR1 and CDR2 (germline): SGHNT, YENEEA. V was pared by 2 bases and J by 5 bases, with 12 bases between. The DNA for the CDR3 is TGTGCCAGCAGCTTAAATCCCATGGGGACTGAAGCTTTCTTT. This encodes CASSLNPMGTEAFF.